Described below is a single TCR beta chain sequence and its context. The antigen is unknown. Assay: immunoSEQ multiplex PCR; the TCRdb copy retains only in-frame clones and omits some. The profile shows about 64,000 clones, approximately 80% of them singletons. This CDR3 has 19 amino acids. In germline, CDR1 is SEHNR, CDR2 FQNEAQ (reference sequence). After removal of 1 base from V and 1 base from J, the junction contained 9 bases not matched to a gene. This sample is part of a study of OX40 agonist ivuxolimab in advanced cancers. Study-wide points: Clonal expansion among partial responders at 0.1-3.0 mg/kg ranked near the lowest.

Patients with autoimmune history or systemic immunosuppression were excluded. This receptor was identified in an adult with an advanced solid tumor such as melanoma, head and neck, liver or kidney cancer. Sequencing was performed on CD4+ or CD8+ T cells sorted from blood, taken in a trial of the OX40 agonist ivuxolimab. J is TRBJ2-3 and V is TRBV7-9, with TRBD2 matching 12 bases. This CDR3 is CASSLGLLAGGPGTDTQYF. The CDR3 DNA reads TGTGCCAGCAGCTTAGGCTTGCTAGCGGGAGGGCCTGGCACAGATACGCAGTATTTT. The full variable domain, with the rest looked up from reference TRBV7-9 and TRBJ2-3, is DTGVSQNPRHKITKRGQNVTFRCDPISEHNRLYWYRQTLGQGPEFLTYFQNEAQLEKSRLLSDRFSAERPKGSFSTLEIQRTEQGDSAMYLCASSLGLLAGGPGTDTQYFGPGTRLTVL.